This T cell receptor beta chain was retrieved from a study of long-term antiretroviral therapy in people with HIV. Study-wide points: Transplant-donor-level diversity was not reached after ART, though diversity increased.

They ran version v3.0 of the immunoSEQ assay at survey level. Sequencing aimed to cover roughly 40,000-50,000 T-cell genomes per sample. Profiling relied on immunoSEQ multiplex PCR, and the TCRdb table lists in-frame clones only, not all of them. The sample shows roughly 30,000 clones, over 65% of them seen only once. This clone has only a few counts. What it binds is not known. The germline CDR1 and CDR2 sequences are MDHEN and SYDVKM. V was clipped by 2 bases and J by 6 bases, with 8 bases between them. This CDR3 region has 13 residues. The receptor was isolated from a man aged 40-50 years with HIV. This rearrangement joins TRBV28 to TRBJ2-1; D remains unclear. The sequenced sample was unsorted PBMCs, obtained less than 5 years after starting antiretroviral therapy. This CDR3 is CASSLGPINEQFF. In DNA, the CDR3 is TGTGCCAGCAGTTTAGGGCCTATCAATGAGCAGTTCTTC.